This T cell receptor beta chain was retrieved from a study of CD8+ T cells in alopecia areata. Study overall: The protocol delivered tofacitinib for 6 to 18 months, then withdrew it for 6 months. Study results and caveats: Tofacitinib significantly reduced both scalp clonality and expanded CD8+ clones among the top 100. With one nonresponder, baseline CD8+ expansion's link to response remains uncertain.

V dropped 5 bases and J dropped 2; count of bases not matched to a gene: 5. The germline V gene encodes CDR1 SNHLY and CDR2 FYNNEI. This CDR3 comprises 15 residues. Stated treatment: oral pan-JAK inhibitor, 5-10 mg twice daily. Individuals with alopecia areata gave both lesional scalp punch biopsies and peripheral blood for collection. About this clone itself: Its specificity is unknown.

After isolation, RNA underwent reverse transcription to generate cDNA as the sequencing template. Produced via immunoSEQ multiplex PCR; TCRdb's table is partial and in-frame only. The data show about 220,000 clones, with around 57% seen just once and 1.6% held by the top ten. The TCR was taken from a human donor with alopecia areata. Source: CD4+ T cells sorted from blood, taken at week 4, from a patient treated with tofacitinib. This chain connects TRBV2 to TRBJ1-5; 8 positions agree with TRBD1. This CDR3 reads CASSYSGQGNQPQHF. As DNA, the CDR3 is TGTGCCAGCAGTTACTCGGGACAGGGCAATCAGCCCCAGCATTTT.